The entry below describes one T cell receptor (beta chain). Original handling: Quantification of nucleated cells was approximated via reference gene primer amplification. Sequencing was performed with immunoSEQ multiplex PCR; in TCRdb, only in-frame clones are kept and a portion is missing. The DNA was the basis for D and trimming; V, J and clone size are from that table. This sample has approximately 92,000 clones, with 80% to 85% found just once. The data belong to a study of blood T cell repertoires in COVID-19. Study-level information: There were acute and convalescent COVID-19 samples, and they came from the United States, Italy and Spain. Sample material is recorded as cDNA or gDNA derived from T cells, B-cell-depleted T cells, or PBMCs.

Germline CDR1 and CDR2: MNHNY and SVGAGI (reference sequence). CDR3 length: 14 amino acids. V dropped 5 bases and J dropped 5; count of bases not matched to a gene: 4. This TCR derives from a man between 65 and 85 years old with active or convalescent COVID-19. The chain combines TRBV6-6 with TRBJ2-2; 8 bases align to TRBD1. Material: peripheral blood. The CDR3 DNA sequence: TGTGCCAGCAGTCCAGGGGGCAAGACCGGGGAGCTGTTTTTT. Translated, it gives CASSPGGKTGELFF.